The next 24 T cell receptor beta chains were all read from a single sample in a study of T cells in Graves' hyperthyroidism and ophthalmopathy. Amplification yielded TCR beta CDR3 regions, with RNA transcripts as the source. When the TCR CDR3 underwent first-round RT-PCR, the HTBI primer set was used. One entry per CDR3 protein, called by TCRdb with MiXCR from the multiplex PCR reads. The sample lists about 260,000 distinct CDR3 sequences, approximately 21% occurring once. The source material was blood. The receptors originated from a man aged 30 to 39 with Graves' ophthalmopathy.

The V gene is TRBV28, the J gene TRBJ1-5, with 10 bases fitting TRBD1. Per the germline V gene, CDR1 is MDHEN and CDR2 is SYDVKM. The CDR3 runs 15 residues. The J segment lost 6 bases and the V segment lost 4 bases, leaving 6 bases of the junction unmatched. CDR3 protein: CASSYGTGELQPQHF. The CDR3 region has the DNA TGTGCCAGCAGTTACGGGACAGGGGAACTTCAGCCCCAGCATTTT.

V usage is TRBV5-1 and J usage is TRBJ1-6; D ambiguous. This CDR3 region has 15 residues. Between the trimmed V and J ends, which lost 4 bases and 14 bases, there was a span of 22 bases. Per the germline V gene, CDR1 is SGHRS and CDR2 is YFSETQ. In nucleotides, the CDR3 is TGCGCCAGCAGCCTCGTGACGGGTTCGTCTGGATCCCTCCACTTT. Its protein product is CASSLVTGSSGSLHF.

This CDR3 reads CSASRGVRSYEQYF. The CDR3 DNA reads as TGCAGTGCAAGCAGGGGGGTAAGGTCCTACGAGCAGTACTTC. This rearrangement joins TRBV20-1 to TRBJ2-7; possible D gene TRBD1, 7 bases. Germline CDR1 reads DFQATT; CDR2 reads SNEGSKA (reference sequence). This CDR3 is 14 amino acids long. V lost 6 bases, J lost 1 base, and 16 bases lay in between.

A remark on this clonotype: A much larger clone lies a single base off, so this may be a read error. CDR3 in DNA: TGTGCCTGTAGCAGGGAGGGCTACAATGAGCAGTTCTTC. Encoded protein: CACSREGYNEQFF. This sequence joins TRBV30 and TRBJ2-1; TRBD2 matches 7 bases. This CDR3 is 13 amino acids long. Unmatched junction bases numbered 5, after V lost 6 bases and J lost 3 bases. Germline V gene data show CDR1 as GTSNPN and CDR2 as SVGIG (reference sequence).

V usage is TRBV9 and J usage is TRBJ1-3, with 7 nucleotides matching TRBD1. J lost 1 base, V lost 4 bases, and 11 bases had no gene match. Germline V gene data show CDR1 as SGDLS and CDR2 as YYNGEE. CDR3 size: 17 residues. The CDR3 spells CASSSPPDRRSGNTIYF. As DNA, the CDR3 is TGTGCCAGCAGCTCCCCCCCGGACAGGCGGTCTGGAAACACCATATATTTT.

This clonotype has just a few counts. The CDR3 nucleotides read TGTGCCAGCAGCTTTTCCGTCCGGCCCATGGGGGCCAACGTCCTGACTTTC. It specifies CASSFSVRPMGANVLTF. This rearrangement joins TRBV11-2 to TRBJ2-6; no firm D call. V was clipped by 3 bases and J by 4 bases, with 16 bases between them. The CDR3 runs to 17 residues. In germline, CDR1 is SGHAT, CDR2 FQNNGV.

The chain couples TRBV10-3 to TRBJ1-1, with 10 positions matching TRBD1. From germline, CDR1 is ENHRY and CDR2 SYGVKD. The length of the CDR3 is 15 residues. Losses at the gene ends were 2 bases for V and 2 bases for J; bases not matched to a gene: 2. The CDR3 bases are TGTGCCATCAGTGAGAGGACAGGGGGAAACACTGAAGCTTTCTTT. Residues: CAISERTGGNTEAFF.

This clonotype was recorded many times. CDR3: CASSLDPSGGAQYF. The CDR3 DNA sequence: TGTGCCAGCAGCTTAGATCCTAGCGGGGGTGCGCAGTATTTT. This chain joins TRBV11-2 and TRBJ2-3; 10 positions match TRBD2. The J segment lost 10 bases and the V segment lost 0 bases, leaving 4 bases of the junction unmatched. The germline CDR1 and CDR2 sequences are SGHAT and FQNNGV. The CDR3 extends over 14 amino acids.

This rearrangement joins TRBV28 to TRBJ2-3; 9 bases map to TRBD2. Unmatched junction bases numbered 12, after V lost 6 bases and J lost 2 bases. In germline, CDR1 is MDHEN, CDR2 SYDVKM. There are 17 residues in the CDR3. CDR3 residues: CASRRPGLAFHTDTQYF. The CDR3, as DNA: TGTGCCAGCAGGAGACCGGGACTAGCATTTCACACAGATACGCAGTATTTT.

This clonotype was seen more than once but under ten times. The rearrangement joins TRBV3-1 to TRBJ2-5; 11 bases agree with TRBD2. The length of the CDR3 is 16 residues. Germline V CDR1 and CDR2: LGHDT, YNNKEL (reference sequence). Unmatched junction bases numbered 4, after V lost 0 bases and J lost 4 bases. As DNA, the CDR3 is TGTGCCAGCAGCCAAGAAAGACTAGCGGGACTAGAGACCCAGTACTTC. This gives the protein CASSQERLAGLETQYF.

This clonotype showed up just a few times. The chain uses TRBV4-2 and TRBJ2-1, with D perhaps assigned TRBD1 or TRBD2 (5 bases each). CDR3 length: 17 residues. The germline V gene encodes CDR1 LGHNA and CDR2 YNFKEQ. The ends were cut back, 0 bases at V and 2 bases at J, with 14 bases in the middle. The CDR3 reads CASSQDRGRSPYNEQFF. CDR3 DNA: TGTGCCAGCAGCCAAGATCGGGGACGGTCCCCCTACAATGAGCAGTTCTTC.

In its sample, this clonotype was seen many times. In DNA form, the CDR3 reads TGTGCCAGCAGGCCAGGTGGCACTGAAGCTTTCTTT. Translated: CASRPGGTEAFF. V and J are TRBV28 and TRBJ1-1; D is unclear. This CDR3 is 12 amino acids long. The ends were cut back, 6 bases at V and 4 bases at J, with 9 bases in the middle. Germline assignment: CDR1 MDHEN and CDR2 SYDVKM.

This clonotype was seen a few times. The chain has TRBV7-9 and TRBJ2-7, with D possibly TRBD1 on 8 matching bases. V lost 4 bases and J 7 bases, leaving 23 bases between the germline ends. From germline, CDR1 is SEHNR and CDR2 FQNEAQ (reference sequence). The CDR3 contains 16 residues. CDR3 coding DNA: TGTGCCAGCAGCTCTCCGGACAGGGACTACTCTGAGGAGCAGTACTTC. Encoded protein: CASSSPDRDYSEEQYF.

Turning to this clonotype: This may come from a read error, since a much larger clone is one base off. J is TRBJ2-2 and V is TRBV11-2, with 7 bases identical to TRBD2. There are 14 residues in the CDR3. CDR1 is SGHAT, CDR2 FQNNGV, per germline. CDR3 residues: CASGLDGGAGELFF. The CDR3 DNA is TGTGCCAGCGGCTTAGATGGGGGGGCCGGGGAGCTGTTTTTT.

CDR3 nucleotides: TGTGCCAGCAGCGGGTCGGAGCCGCCCTACAATGAGCAGTTCTTC. Its translation is CASSGSEPPYNEQFF. This chain joins TRBV11-1 and TRBJ2-1; D not resolved. Trimming removed 5 bases at V and 2 bases at J, with 13 bases between. This CDR3 is 15 amino acids long. CDR1 and CDR2 (germline): SGHAT, FQDESV (reference sequence). Together with reference TRBV11-1 and TRBJ2-1, the CDR3 gives the full variable domain: EAEVAQSPRYKITEKSQAVAFWCDPISGHATLYWYRQILGQGPELLVQFQDESVVDDSQLPKDRFSAERLKGVDSTLKIQPAELGDSAMYLCASSGSEPPYNEQFFGPGTRLTVL.

The chain recombines TRBV24-1 with TRBJ2-1; unclear D gene. This CDR3 is built from 12 residues. V gave up 6 bases and J gave up 13 bases, with 15 bases separating them. CDR1 KGHDR and CDR2 SFDVKD come from the germline V gene. The CDR3 reads CATSIRPDHQFF. The CDR3 DNA follows: TGTGCCACCAGTATCCGACCCGATCACCAGTTCTTC.

As DNA, the CDR3 is TGTGCCAGCAGCTCAGCGGGAGTTGGGACCGGGGAGCTGTTTTTT. Amino acids: CASSSAGVGTGELFF. V is TRBV7-6 and J is TRBJ2-2; TRBD2 matches 8 bases. CDR3 length: 15 amino acids. Germline CDR1 SGHVS, CDR2 FNYEAQ. Germline trimming cut 4 bases from V and 5 bases from J; bases unmatched to any gene: 6.

This clonotype came up many times. The chain uses TRBV28 and TRBJ2-4; 7 bases are shared with TRBD1. Germline V gene data show CDR1 as MDHEN and CDR2 as SYDVKM. V lost 3 bases, J lost 5 bases, and 4 bases stayed unmatched. The CDR3 has 14 residues. CDR3 coding DNA: TGTGCCAGCAGTTTTACAGGGGCCCAAAACATTCAGTACTTC. Protein: CASSFTGAQNIQYF. Together with reference TRBV28 and TRBJ2-4, the CDR3 gives the full variable domain: DVKVTQSSRYLVKRTGEKVFLECVQDMDHENMFWYRQDPGLGLRLIYFSYDVKMKEKGDIPEGYSVSREKKERFSLILESASTNQTSMYLCASSFTGAQNIQYFGAGTRLSVL.

V and J are TRBV4-1 and TRBJ2-5, with 8 positions matching TRBD2. The CDR3 spans 16 residues. Germline CDR1 is MGHRA and CDR2 is YSYEKL. Trimming cost V 3 bases and J 5 bases; bases outside gene matches: 11. The CDR3 nucleotides are TGCGCCAGCAGCCACGGGAATAGCGGGATTGCTGAGACCCAGTACTTC. Its protein is CASSHGNSGIAETQYF.

The rearrangement links TRBV5-4 to TRBJ1-2; 8 bases are shared with TRBD1. Germline CDR1 and CDR2: SGHNT and YYREEE (reference sequence). CDR3 length: 13 residues. After removal of 5 bases from V and 8 bases from J, the junction contained 8 bases not matched to a gene. CDR3 region: CASRSGQGWGYTF. The DNA for the CDR3 is TGTGCCAGCAGATCAGGACAGGGTTGGGGCTACACCTTC. The whole variable domain, remainder taken from reference TRBV5-4 and TRBJ1-2, is ETGVTQSPTHLIKTRGQQVTLRCSSQSGHNTVSWYQQALGQGPQFIFQYYREEENGRGNFPPRFSGLQFPNYSSELNVNALELDDSALYLCASRSGQGWGYTFGSGTRLTVV.

This clonotype was detected many times. The genes are TRBV5-1 and TRBJ2-7; 7 bases fit TRBD2. J lost 3 bases, V lost 7 bases, and 10 bases had no gene match. CDR1 SGHRS and CDR2 YFSETQ come from the germline V gene. The CDR3 has 14 amino acids. DNA for the CDR3: TGCGCCAGCTCTCAGGGCGGGAGCTTCTACGAGCAGTACTTC. It specifies CASSQGGSFYEQYF.

This clonotype was found a few times. This chain uses TRBV4-1 with TRBJ2-5; D remains unclear. The CDR3 has 14 residues. The V and J ends lost 3 bases and 5 bases respectively, with 13 bases between them. The germline V gene encodes CDR1 MGHRA and CDR2 YSYEKL. The CDR3, as DNA: TGCGCCAGCAGCCAGATCCAGGCATCTGAGACCCAGTACTTC. Translated, it gives CASSQIQASETQYF.

This clonotype occurred many times. The rearrangement joins TRBV7-9 to TRBJ2-1; the D is unclear. This CDR3 comprises 14 residues. Per the germline V gene, CDR1 is SEHNR and CDR2 is FQNEAQ (reference sequence). The V gene lost 5 bases and the J gene lost 1 base, with 9 bases spanning the gap. In DNA form, the CDR3 reads TGTGCCAGCAGCCCTAGTGCGTCCTACAATGAGCAGTTCTTC. This gives the protein CASSPSASYNEQFF.

This clonotype occurred many times. CDR3 in amino acids: CASSWGLAGAPPYEQYF. CDR3 DNA sequence: TGTGCCAGCAGCTGGGGACTAGCGGGAGCCCCCCCCTACGAGCAGTACTTC. The J gene is TRBJ2-7, the V gene TRBV7-8; 14 bases align to TRBD2. The CDR3 length is 17 residues. The junction had 7 bases not matched to a gene; V was cut back by 4 bases and J by 2 bases. CDR1 and CDR2 (germline): SGHVS, FQNEAQ.